This TCR beta chain was identified during a study of blood T cell repertoires in COVID-19 (dated by TCRdb to 2020 to 2022). Background for the entire study: Samples covering the acute and convalescent phases of COVID-19 were provided by collaborators in the United States, Italy and Spain. A de-identified subject ID, COVID-19 status, age in years and sex were almost always included in the sample metadata. Subjects who had been exposed to COVID-19, were actively infected with it, or had recovered from it provided the deeply sampled blood TCRbeta repertoires that made up the dataset. HLA class I and class II types, where available, came from metadata supplied by the sample provider rather than from assay-based typing. The samples were drawn from two sources: the first 160 participants of the ongoing ImmuneRACE study, and approximately 1,300 subjects contributed by 6 global collaborators. The material from the prospective study consisted of cDNA or gDNA derived from T cells, B-cell-depleted T cells, or PBMCs. The repertoires were made available in a free public database intended to serve as a resource for research on the immune response to SARS-CoV-2.

From a lookup of the germline V gene (reference sequence), CDR1 and CDR2 are LGHDT and YNNKEL. The CDR3 spans 13 residues, from the cysteine through the phenylalanine. Just the 39-base CDR3 DNA is kept, in frame starting at base 1. A distance of 11 bases separates the germline ends of V and J, which lose 6 bases and 2 bases respectively. Whole blood was collected in K2EDTA tubes by collaborating institutions according to the institutions' own protocols. For TCRbeta analysis, collaborators shipped samples in one of three forms: frozen whole blood, isolated PBMCs, or DNA extracted from either of those sample types. Study-wide conclusions, independent of this receptor: How much clinical and demographic metadata was included differed by source and by participant, and the metadata was provided uncurated.

A word on this clone: The antigen it recognizes is unknown. No clone much larger than this one lies a single base away; base qualities are absent.

The immunoSEQ Assay, a bias-controlled multiplex PCR, was used to amplify TCRbeta CDR3 regions from genomic DNA. On the study's bioinformatics: The number of nucleated cells in each sample was estimated by amplification of reference gene primers within the assay. Sequence reads were collapsed and filtered to measure the absolute abundance of every unique TCRbeta CDR3 rearrangement. Productive Simpson clonality was computed per sample as the square root of Simpson's diversity index over productive rearrangements. TCRdb provides this immuneACCESS table in a form limited to in-frame rearrangements. Some clones are lacking; in checked studies, under half of them reflect an unresolved V gene, and why the rest are absent is not known. Clone size and the V and J calls come from that table; the DNA yielded D and trimming. For this sample there are about 280,000 clones; around 85% appear just once. The top ten hold 4.5% to 6% of the sample.

The sample consisted of peripheral blood. The clonotype comes from a man in his fifties with active or convalescent COVID-19. The chain is encoded by TRBV3-1 (or the pseudogene TRBV3-2) joined to TRBJ2-7; TRBD1 could be the D gene, as 5 bases match. The CDR3 protein: CASRKTAAYEQYF. The nucleotides read TGTGCCAGCAGGAAGACAGCCGCCTACGAGCAGTACTTC.